One and the same sample provided the 4 T cell receptor beta chains below, sequenced in a study of siplizumab effects on memory and regulatory T cells. The data were produced by immunoSEQ multiplex PCR, yet TCRdb's version contains in-frame clones alone and is incomplete. This table holds around 94,000 clones, approximately 90% found once. Sequenced material: CD4+ T cells sorted from blood. These TCRs come from a human donor in good health.

This clone was counted once. The CDR3 DNA follows: TGTGCCAGCAGCACCGGGACAGGGGGCTCCGATGAGCAGTTCTTC. Protein sequence: CASSTGTGGSDEQFF. J is TRBJ2-1 and V is TRBV7-9; 12 bases are shared with TRBD1. The CDR3 is made up of 15 amino acids. Trimming took 5 bases from V and 8 from J; bases not matched to a gene: 7. Looked up from germline, CDR1 is SEHNR and CDR2 is FQNEAQ (reference sequence).

The chain has TRBV6-1 and TRBJ1-1; a possible D gene is TRBD1 (6 bases). The CDR3 is 13 residues long. V lost 3 bases to trimming and J lost 4 bases, with 9 bases between them. Germline-derived CDR1 and CDR2 are MNHNS and SASEGT. Here the CDR3 reads CASSDGRGTEAFF. CDR3 sequence (DNA): TGTGCCAGCAGTGATGGCAGGGGCACTGAAGCTTTCTTT.

This clone came up a few times. V gene TRBV28 combines with J gene TRBJ1-5; D remains ambiguous. The CDR3 has 13 amino acids. Trimming removed 3 bases at V and 4 bases at J, with 7 bases between. The germline V gene encodes CDR1 MDHEN and CDR2 SYDVKM. Here the CDR3 reads CASSFPPNQPQHF. In nucleotides, the CDR3 is TGTGCCAGCAGTTTCCCCCCTAATCAGCCCCAGCATTTT.

The chain recombines TRBV9 with TRBJ2-1; D is unclear. Germline V gene data show CDR1 as SGDLS and CDR2 as YYNGEE. The V end was cut by 0 bases, the J end by 8 bases, with 9 bases between. The CDR3 contains 13 residues. The CDR3 DNA is TGTGCCAGCAGCGTAGCTTCTATCGATGAGCAGTTCTTC. Translation gives CASSVASIDEQFF.